One sample yielded the 18 T cell receptor beta chains listed below, sequenced in a study of blood T cell repertoires in COVID-19 (TCRdb year 2020). The receptor library was made with the immunoSEQ multiplex PCR assay. This immuneACCESS table, as held by TCRdb, lists in-frame sequences with V and J called but not all clones. Of the missing ones, under half trace to an unresolved V gene in checked studies; the others have no known cause. The sample table shows about 210,000 clones, and about 89% are seen once. About 4.8% of the sample is in the top ten clones. The sample was peripheral blood. These receptors came from a woman in her thirties or forties with acute or convalescent COVID-19.

The chain combines TRBV3-1 (or the pseudogene TRBV3-2) with TRBJ2-3; possibly TRBD1 for D (5 bases). The CDR3 is made up of 15 amino acids. Per the germline V gene, CDR1 is LGHDT and CDR2 is YNNKEL (reference sequence). Trimming shortened V by 5 bases and J by 3 bases, and 15 bases separated the two germline ends. The CDR3 bases are TGTGCCAGCAGCTACGACAGCATGGGGACAGATACGCAGTATTTT. This translates into CASSYDSMGTDTQYF.

This chain links TRBV5-5 with TRBJ2-1; TRBD1 might be the D (6 bases). The V gene's germline CDR1 is SGHKS and CDR2 YYEKEE (reference sequence). The CDR3 totals 14 residues. V lost 3 bases to trimming and J lost 9 bases, with 16 bases between them. CDR3 nucleotides: TGTGCCAGCAGCTCAGAATGGACAGTCAGTGAGCAGTTCTTC. This encodes CASSSEWTVSEQFF.

This CDR3 is CASSFQGGSWNEKLFF. For the CDR3, the DNA is TGTGCCAGCAGCTTTCAGGGAGGCAGCTGGAATGAAAAACTGTTTTTT. The V and J genes are TRBV7-3 and TRBJ1-4; tentative D call: TRBD1 (5 bases). This CDR3 region has 16 residues. Germline V gene sequence: CDR1 SGHTA, CDR2 FQGTGA. Trimming took 3 bases from V and 5 from J, leaving 16 bases between them.

The chain links TRBV24-1 to TRBJ1-1; possibly TRBD1 for D (5 bases). Trimming stripped 3 bases from V and 5 bases from J, with 12 bases between. Germline CDR1 reads KGHDR; CDR2 reads SFDVKD. CDR3 size: 14 residues. The CDR3 DNA follows: TGTGCCACCAGTGATGGGGGGGGTCCGACTGAAGCTTTCTTT. Its protein is CATSDGGGPTEAFF.

This clone was observed once. J is TRBJ2-1 and V is TRBV29-1; D perhaps matches TRBD2 (5 bases). CDR1 and CDR2 (germline): SQVTM, ANQGSEA. This CDR3 has 12 residues. V was pared by 5 bases and J by 2 bases, with 7 bases between. The CDR3 sequence is CSVSGTYNEQFF. In nucleotides, the CDR3 is TGCAGCGTTTCCGGGACCTACAATGAGCAGTTCTTC.

This chain connects TRBV10-3 to TRBJ1-1, with 12 bases fitting TRBD1. There are 17 residues in the CDR3. The germline V gene has CDR1 ENHRY and CDR2 SYGVKD. V shed 0 bases and J 11 bases; nucleotides not matched to a gene: 13. The CDR3 DNA sequence: TGTGCCATCAGTGAGTCTTTGGGTGGGACAGGGGGCGTGTACGCTTTCTTT. This encodes CAISESLGGTGGVYAFF.

The chain uses TRBV4-1 and TRBJ1-1; 7 bases agree with TRBD1. V shed 3 bases and J 5 bases; nucleotides not matched to a gene: 6. CDR1 and CDR2 (germline): MGHRA, YSYEKL. This CDR3 contains 14 residues. The CDR3 loop is CASSQLTGNTEAFF. The CDR3 DNA is TGCGCCAGCAGCCAGCTGACAGGGAATACTGAAGCTTTCTTT.

A single count supports this clone. The chain links TRBV9 to TRBJ1-3, with D unresolved. This CDR3 comprises 18 residues. Trimming cost V 3 bases and J 0 bases, with 19 bases left between them. CDR1 SGDLS and CDR2 YYNGEE come from the germline V gene. CDR3 in amino acids: CASSAHKEHADSGNTIYF. DNA for the CDR3: TGTGCCAGCAGCGCCCACAAGGAACATGCGGACTCTGGAAACACCATATATTTT.

The chain joins TRBV12-5 to TRBJ2-5; TRBD2 aligns across 9 bases. This CDR3 is 13 amino acids long. The ends lost 5 bases at V and 5 bases at J; junction bases unmatched: 3. The germline CDR1 and CDR2 sequences are LGHNT and FRNRAP. CDR3 sequence: CASGRGGEETQYF. The CDR3 DNA reads as TGTGCTAGTGGTCGCGGGGGGGAGGAGACCCAGTACTTC.

This rearrangement joins TRBV7-8 to TRBJ2-7, with 9 bases lining up with TRBD2. After removal of 2 bases from V and 2 bases from J, the junction contained 7 bases not matched to a gene. Germline CDR1 reads SGHVS; CDR2 reads FQNEAQ. This CDR3 contains 16 residues. The chain's CDR3 is CASSLRRLAGTYEQYV. Here the CDR3 DNA reads TGTGCCAGCAGCTTAAGGCGGCTAGCGGGGACCTACGAGCAGTACGTC.

V is TRBV21-1 and J is TRBJ2-7; the tabulated D call, TRBD2, remains unverified against the DNA. TRBV21-1 is a pseudogene segment. The CDR3 covers 17 residues. The CDR3: CASNPRDWEKCPYEQYV. CDR3 sequence (DNA): TGTGCCAGCAACCCCCGGGATTGGGAGAAATGCCCCTACGAGCAGTACGTC.

This clone has at least ten counts. The J gene is TRBJ2-7, the V gene TRBV3-1 (or the pseudogene TRBV3-2); TRBD1 is a possible D gene (5 bases). V was clipped by 5 bases and J by 6 bases, with 11 bases between them. Germline assignment: CDR1 LGHDT and CDR2 YNNKEL (reference sequence). The CDR3 length is 12 residues. The CDR3 coding sequence is TGTGCCAGCAGCGGGTGGGGCTCCGAGCAGTACGTC. Its protein product is CASSGWGSEQYV.

This chain links TRBV2 with TRBJ2-2, with 7 nucleotides matching TRBD1. Germline V CDR1 and CDR2: SNHLY, FYNNEI. CDR3 size: 17 residues. Trimming cost V 2 bases and J 4 bases; bases outside gene matches: 10. This CDR3 is CASSERRGTATTGELFF. The CDR3 region has the DNA TGTGCCAGCAGTGAACGACGAGGGACAGCGACCACCGGGGAGCTGTTTTTT.

The V call is TRBV19, the J call TRBJ1-1; 9 bases agree with TRBD1. The CDR3 contains 14 residues. The germline V gene has CDR1 LNHDA and CDR2 SQIVND (reference sequence). The junction had 6 bases not matched to a gene; V was cut back by 6 bases and J by 4 bases. In DNA form, the CDR3 reads TGTGCCAGTAGCTCATCGGGACAGGGCACTGAAGCTTTCTTT. It specifies CASSSSGQGTEAFF.

The chain uses TRBV5-8 and TRBJ2-3; 11 bases are shared with TRBD1. Losses at the gene ends were 2 bases for V and 4 bases for J; bases not matched to a gene: 6. The CDR3 is 16 amino acids. Germline lookup yields CDR1 SGHTS and CDR2 YDEGEE. CDR3 protein: CASSFDGTGGSDTQYF. In DNA, the CDR3 is TGTGCCAGCAGCTTCGACGGGACAGGGGGATCAGATACGCAGTATTTT. Combining the CDR3 with reference TRBV5-8 and TRBJ2-3 gives the whole variable domain EAGVTQSPTHLIKTRGQQATLRCSPISGHTSVYWYQQALGLGLQFLLWYDEGEERNRGNFPPRFSGRQFPNYSSELNVNALELEDSALYLCASSFDGTGGSDTQYFGPGTRLTVL.

The chain uses TRBV12-3 or TRBV12-4 and TRBJ1-2; TRBD1 aligns across 8 bases. The CDR3 extends over 13 amino acids. The trim removed 3 bases at V and 8 bases at J, leaving 5 bases unmatched. The CDR3 loop is CASSFATGVGYTF. CDR3 nucleotide sequence: TGTGCCAGCAGTTTCGCGACAGGGGTGGGCTACACCTTC.

The J gene is TRBJ1-4, the V gene TRBV5-4, with 9 bases fitting TRBD1. Germline V gene sequence: CDR1 SGHNT, CDR2 YYREEE (reference sequence). Trimming at V came to 4 bases and at J to 6 bases, leaving 10 bases not matched to a gene. CDR3 length equals 16 residues. CDR3 sequence (DNA): TGTGCCAGCAGCCAAGGACAGGGGAGGTCCTATGAAAAACTGTTTTTT. It yields the protein CASSQGQGRSYEKLFF.

This chain connects TRBV7-9 to TRBJ2-1, with D hard to call. CDR1 SEHNR and CDR2 FQNEAQ come from the germline V gene (reference sequence). V was shortened by 2 bases and J by 5 bases, with 10 bases between the two germline ends. The CDR3 covers 14 residues. This CDR3 is CASSLSRSNNEQFF. CDR3 bases: TGTGCCAGCAGCTTATCGCGGAGTAACAATGAGCAGTTCTTC.